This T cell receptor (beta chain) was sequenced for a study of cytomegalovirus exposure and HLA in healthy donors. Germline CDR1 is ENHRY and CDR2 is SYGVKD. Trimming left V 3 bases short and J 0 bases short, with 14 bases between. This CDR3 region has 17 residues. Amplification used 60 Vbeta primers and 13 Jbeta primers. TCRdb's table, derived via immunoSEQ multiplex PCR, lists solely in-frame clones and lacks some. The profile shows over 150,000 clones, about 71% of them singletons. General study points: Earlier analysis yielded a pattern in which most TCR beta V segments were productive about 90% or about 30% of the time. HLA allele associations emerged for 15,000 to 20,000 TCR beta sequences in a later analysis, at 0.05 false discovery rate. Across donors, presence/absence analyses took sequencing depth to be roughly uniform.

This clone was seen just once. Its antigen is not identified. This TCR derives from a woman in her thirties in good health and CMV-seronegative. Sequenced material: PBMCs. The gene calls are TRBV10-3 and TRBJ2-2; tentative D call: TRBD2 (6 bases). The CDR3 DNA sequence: TGTGCCATCAGTGACCGGCGGGGACGACCGAACACCGGGGAGCTGTTTTTT. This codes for CAISDRRGRPNTGELFF.